This T cell receptor beta chain was obtained from a study of tumor-infiltrating lymphocytes in localized non-small cell lung cancer. Study details: The cohort mixed smokers and never-smokers, several histologies, and some post-neoadjuvant-chemotherapy samples. Tumor tissue and non-adjacent uninvolved lung came from each patient. Study results and caveats: No T-cell fraction difference was seen between IM1 and IM2 tumors. Not all patients were TCR sequenced, owing to tissue quantity.

As concerns this clone: Its antigen is not known.

Method: immunoSEQ multiplex PCR; TCRdb's copy keeps in-frame clones and lacks some. This table holds under 8,000 clones, 60% to 80% found once. The CDR3 length is 15 residues. Germline CDR1 is MNHEY and CDR2 is SVGAGI. The chain couples TRBV6-5 to TRBJ2-5; 13 bases are shared with TRBD2. The DNA end is more similar to TRBJ2-7, so the J call may be wrong. The sample consisted of lung tumor tissue. The clonotype originates from a human donor with non-small cell lung cancer. The CDR3 coding sequence is TGTGCCAGCAGTATGACTAGCGGGAGGAGAGACGAGCAGTACTTC. It codes for CASSMTSGRRDEQYF.